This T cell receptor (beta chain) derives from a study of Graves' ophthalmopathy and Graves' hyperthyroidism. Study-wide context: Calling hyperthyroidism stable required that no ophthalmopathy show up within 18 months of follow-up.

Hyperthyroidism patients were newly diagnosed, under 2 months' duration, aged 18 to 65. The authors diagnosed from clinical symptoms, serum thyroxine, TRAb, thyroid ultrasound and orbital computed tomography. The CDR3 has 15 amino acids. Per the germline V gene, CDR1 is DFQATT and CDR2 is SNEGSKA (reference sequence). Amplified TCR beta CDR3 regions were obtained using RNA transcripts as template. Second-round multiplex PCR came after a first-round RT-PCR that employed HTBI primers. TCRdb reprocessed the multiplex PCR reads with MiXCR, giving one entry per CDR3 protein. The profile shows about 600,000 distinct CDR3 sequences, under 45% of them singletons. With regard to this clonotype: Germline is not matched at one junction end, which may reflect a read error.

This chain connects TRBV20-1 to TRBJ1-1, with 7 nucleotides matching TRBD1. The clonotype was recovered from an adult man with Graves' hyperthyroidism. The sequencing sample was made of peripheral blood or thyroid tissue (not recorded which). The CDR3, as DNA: TGCAGTGCTAGAGATTCTGGGACAGAGAACACTGGAGCTTTCTTT. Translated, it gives CSARDSGTENTGAFF.